The T cell receptor beta chain under discussion was sequenced for a study of T cell changes during pregnancy in multiple sclerosis. Method: immunoSEQ multiplex PCR; TCRdb's copy keeps in-frame clones and lacks some. This sample carries some 75,000 clones, roughly 95% of them seen once, and the ten largest clones take more than 0.95%. V dropped 7 bases and J dropped 2 bases, with 13 bases sitting between them. The germline V gene encodes CDR1 SGHAT and CDR2 FQNNGV. CDR3 size: 14 residues. This chain connects TRBV11-2 to TRBJ2-3, with D unclear. This sequence was found in a female donor with multiple sclerosis, enrolled in a pregnancy study. Sequencing used peripheral blood, obtained in the second trimester of pregnancy. CDR3 in DNA: TGTGCCAGCAAGCACTTCCGTTCCACAGATACGCAGTATTTT. This gives the protein CASKHFRSTDTQYF.